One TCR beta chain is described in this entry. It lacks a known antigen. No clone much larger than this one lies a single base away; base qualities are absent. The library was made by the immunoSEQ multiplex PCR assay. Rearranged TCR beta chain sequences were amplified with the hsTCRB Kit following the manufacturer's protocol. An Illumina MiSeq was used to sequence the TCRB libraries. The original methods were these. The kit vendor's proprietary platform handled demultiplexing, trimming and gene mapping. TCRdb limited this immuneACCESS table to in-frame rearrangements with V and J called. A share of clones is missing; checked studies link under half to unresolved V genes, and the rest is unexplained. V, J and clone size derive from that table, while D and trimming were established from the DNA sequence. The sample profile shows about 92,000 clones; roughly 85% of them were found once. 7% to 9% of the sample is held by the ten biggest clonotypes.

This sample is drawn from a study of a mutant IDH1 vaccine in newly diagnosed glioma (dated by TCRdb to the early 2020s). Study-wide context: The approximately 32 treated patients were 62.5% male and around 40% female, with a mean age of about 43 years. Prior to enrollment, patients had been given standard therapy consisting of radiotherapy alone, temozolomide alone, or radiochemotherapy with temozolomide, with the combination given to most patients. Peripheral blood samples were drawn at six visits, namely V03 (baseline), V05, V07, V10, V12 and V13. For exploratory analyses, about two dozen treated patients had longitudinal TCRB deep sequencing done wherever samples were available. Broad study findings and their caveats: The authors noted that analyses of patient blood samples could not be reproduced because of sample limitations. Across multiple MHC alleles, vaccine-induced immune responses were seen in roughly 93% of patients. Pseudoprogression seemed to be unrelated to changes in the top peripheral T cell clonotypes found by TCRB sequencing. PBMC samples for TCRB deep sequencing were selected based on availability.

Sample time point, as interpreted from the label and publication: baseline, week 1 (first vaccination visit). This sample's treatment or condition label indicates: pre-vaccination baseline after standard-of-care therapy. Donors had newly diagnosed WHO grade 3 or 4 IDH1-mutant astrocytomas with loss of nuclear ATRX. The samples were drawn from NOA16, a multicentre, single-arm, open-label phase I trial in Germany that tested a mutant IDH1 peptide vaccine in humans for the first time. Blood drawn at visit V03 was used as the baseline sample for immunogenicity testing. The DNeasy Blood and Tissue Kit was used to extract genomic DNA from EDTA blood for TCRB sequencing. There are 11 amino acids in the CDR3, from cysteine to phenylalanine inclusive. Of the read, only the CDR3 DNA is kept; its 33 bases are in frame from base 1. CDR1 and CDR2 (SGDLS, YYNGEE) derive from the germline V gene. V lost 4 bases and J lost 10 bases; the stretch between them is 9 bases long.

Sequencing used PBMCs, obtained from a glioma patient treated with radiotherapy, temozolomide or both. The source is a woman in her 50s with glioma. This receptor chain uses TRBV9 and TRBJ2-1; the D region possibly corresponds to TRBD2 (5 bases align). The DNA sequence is TGTGCCAGCAGCCCCCGGGAAGAGCAGTTCTTC. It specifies CASSPREEQFF.